The 13 T cell receptor beta chains reported below all come from one sample, sequenced in a study of shared clonotypes between healthy human individuals. Only in-frame clones appear in the TCRdb table, and some are missing; sequencing was by immunoSEQ multiplex PCR. The repertoire holds approximately 640,000 clones, with about nine tenths as singletons. The sample consisted of memory CD8+ T cells from PBMCs. Subset: CD45RO+ cells pooled with CCR7-negative TemRA cells. These receptors all stem from a man younger than 30 in good health. Some clones in this sample may be carry-over from other donors' samples.

V is TRBV5-6 and J is TRBJ2-5, with D possibly matching TRBD2 (5 bases). CDR1 is SGHDT, CDR2 YYEEEE, per germline. V was clipped by 2 bases and J by 5 bases, with 16 bases between them. The CDR3 extends over 15 amino acids. Written as DNA, the CDR3 is TGTGCCAGCAGCTTCCCCATGCGGGTTTTGGAGACCCAGTACTTC. Translated, it gives CASSFPMRVLETQYF.

The genes are TRBV19 and TRBJ1-2; TRBD1 matches at 8 bases. The CDR3 runs 15 residues. Germline V CDR1 and CDR2: LNHDA, SQIVND (reference sequence). The ends lost 4 bases at V and 3 bases at J; junction bases unmatched: 7. The CDR3: CASSTPGTGYYGYTF. The CDR3 nucleotides read TGTGCCAGTAGTACACCCGGGACAGGCTACTATGGCTACACCTTC.

The rearrangement uses TRBV4-1 and TRBJ1-1; D uncertain. The CDR3 is made up of 14 amino acids. Germline V lookup: CDR1 MGHRA, CDR2 YSYEKL. The V gene lost 1 base and the J gene lost 5 bases, with 11 bases spanning the gap. The CDR3 reads CASSQVGDITEAFF. As DNA, the CDR3 is TGCGCCAGCAGCCAAGTCGGTGACATAACTGAAGCTTTCTTT.

The chain has TRBV27 and TRBJ1-1; 8 bases are shared with TRBD1. The CDR3 sequence is 17 residues long. Germline-derived CDR1 and CDR2 are MNHEY and SMNVEV (reference sequence). V was pared by 5 bases and J by 5 bases, with 16 bases of the junction left unmatched. CDR3 sequence: CASSPRPGQGSRTEAFF. In DNA, the CDR3 is TGTGCCAGCAGTCCCCGACCTGGACAGGGTTCAAGAACTGAAGCTTTCTTT.

The V and J genes are TRBV6-6 and TRBJ2-1; D possibly corresponds to TRBD1 (6 bases). With 0 bases removed from V and 8 bases from J, the gap between germline ends came to 11 bases. CDR1 is MNHNY and CDR2 is SVGAGI in the germline V gene (reference sequence). The CDR3 totals 14 residues. The CDR3 here is CASSYSIRGDEQFF. The CDR3 nucleotides are TGTGCCAGCAGTTACTCGATCAGGGGCGATGAGCAGTTCTTC.

The J gene is TRBJ2-1, the V gene TRBV11-2; the D gene could be TRBD1 or TRBD2 (5 bases each). The CDR3 is 13 residues long. Trimming shortened V by 4 bases and J by 5 bases, and 9 bases separated the two germline ends. Germline assignment: CDR1 SGHAT and CDR2 FQNNGV. The CDR3 is CASSSGPNNEQFF. In nucleotides, the CDR3 is TGTGCCAGCAGCTCGGGACCGAACAATGAGCAGTTCTTC.

The V call is TRBV28, the J call TRBJ2-7; TRBD2 matches 7 bases. Germline CDR1 and CDR2: MDHEN and SYDVKM. This CDR3 contains 14 residues. J gave up 0 bases and V 8 bases, and 7 bases lay outside the gene matches. The CDR3 sequence is CASAFTGGSYEQYF. The CDR3 DNA reads TGTGCCAGCGCTTTTACGGGGGGCTCCTACGAGCAGTACTTC. The full variable domain, rest sourced from reference TRBV28 and TRBJ2-7, is DVKVTQSSRYLVKRTGEKVFLECVQDMDHENMFWYRQDPGLGLRLIYFSYDVKMKEKGDIPEGYSVSREKKERFSLILESASTNQTSMYLCASAFTGGSYEQYFGPGTRLTVT.

The V and J genes are TRBV4-1 and TRBJ2-5, with 10 positions matching TRBD2. Looked up from germline, CDR1 is MGHRA and CDR2 is YSYEKL. The CDR3 spans 17 residues. The ends lost 0 bases at V and 4 bases at J; junction bases unmatched: 8. The CDR3 bases are TGCGCCAGCAGCCAAGATGGGTTAGCGGGAGGATTAGAGACCCAGTACTTC. Translation gives CASSQDGLAGGLETQYF.

This clone occurred a few times. A much larger clone sits a single nucleotide away, making a read error possible. This chain links TRBV7-8 with TRBJ2-2; 9 positions agree with TRBD2. With 5 bases clipped from V and 1 base from J, the junction kept 2 bases outside the gene matches. This CDR3 region has 15 residues. Per the germline V gene, CDR1 is SGHVS and CDR2 is FQNEAQ. The CDR3 here is CASSATSGNTGELFF. CDR3 nucleotides: TGTGCCAGCAGCGCGACTAGCGGGAACACCGGGGAGCTGTTTTTT.

The V gene is TRBV5-4, the J gene TRBJ1-1; a possible D gene is TRBD1 (5 bases). With 4 bases removed from V and 3 bases from J, the gap between germline ends came to 10 bases. The CDR3 covers 13 residues. Per the germline V gene, CDR1 is SGHNT and CDR2 is YYREEE (reference sequence). For the CDR3, the DNA is TGTGCCAGCAGCGCTCCGGGGGACACTGAAGCTTTCTTT. Its translation: CASSAPGDTEAFF.

This clone was seen a few times. This rearrangement joins TRBV30 to TRBJ1-1; D might be TRBD1 (5 bases). Germline V gene sequence: CDR1 GTSNPN, CDR2 SVGIG (reference sequence). Trimming shortened V by 4 bases and J by 5 bases, and 20 bases separated the two germline ends. The CDR3 totals 15 residues. The CDR3 loop reads CAWKVRPGPGTEAFF. The CDR3 bases are TGTGCCTGGAAGGTTCGCCCGGGGCCTGGAACTGAAGCTTTCTTT.

The rearrangement joins TRBV10-3 to TRBJ1-2, with 7 bases matching TRBD1. Looked up from germline, CDR1 is ENHRY and CDR2 is SYGVKD. The CDR3 runs to 13 residues. Trimming at V came to 7 bases and at J to 3 bases, leaving 5 bases not matched to a gene. DNA for the CDR3: TGTGCCATCACAGGAGGGGGCGACTATGGCTACACCTTC. This codes for CAITGGGDYGYTF.

The J gene is TRBJ2-1, the V gene TRBV7-9, with D possibly matching TRBD2 (6 bases). This CDR3 has 18 amino acids. Looked up from germline, CDR1 is SEHNR and CDR2 is FQNEAQ (reference sequence). The V end lost 6 bases, the J end lost 2 bases, and 23 bases lay between the germline ends. Written as DNA, the CDR3 is TGTGCCAGCAGTACAACGACTAGACGTCGAGGCACCTACAATGAGCAGTTCTTC. This codes for CASSTTTRRRGTYNEQFF.